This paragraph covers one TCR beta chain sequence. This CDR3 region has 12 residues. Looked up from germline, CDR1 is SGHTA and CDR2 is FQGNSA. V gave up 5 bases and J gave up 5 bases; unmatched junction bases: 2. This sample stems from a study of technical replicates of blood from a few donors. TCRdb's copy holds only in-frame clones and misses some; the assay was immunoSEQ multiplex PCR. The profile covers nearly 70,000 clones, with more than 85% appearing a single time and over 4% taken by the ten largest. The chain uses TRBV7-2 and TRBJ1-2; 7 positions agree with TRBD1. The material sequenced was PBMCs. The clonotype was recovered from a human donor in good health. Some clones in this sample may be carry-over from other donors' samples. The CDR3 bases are TGTGCCAGCAGCACGACAGGGTATGGCTACACCTTC. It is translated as CASSTTGYGYTF.